The rows below give T cell receptor beta chains drawn from one sample of a study of patients and donors after allogeneic stem cell transplantation. In TCRdb, the RT-PCR reads were re-called with MiXCR into one record per CDR3 protein. The data show some 160,000 distinct CDR3 sequences, nearly 25% seen once. The specimen was blood, either unsorted or a sorted T cell fraction (not recorded which). The receptors stem from a human donor who was either an allogeneic HSCT recipient or a stem cell or donor lymphocyte infusion donor (not recorded which). It is not recorded whose cells these are; they may come from a transplant donor. Each CDR3 is given with its conserved first and last residue. A D gene is named only where the DNA matches it firmly. Not all rows give a size; the values are once, few, many and, for expanded clones, a class.

clone_size	d_call	cdr3_length	j_call	v_call	cdr3_nt	cdr3_aa
-	-	14	TRBJ1-2	TRBV5-5	TGTGCCAGCAGTAGGAGTGCAGGGCCGGAAGGCTACACCTTC	CASSRSAGPEGYTF
many	-	15	TRBJ1-1	TRBV5-5	TGTGCCAGCAGCTTGATGGGGGCCCAGAACACTGAAGCTTTCTTT	CASSLMGAQNTEAFF
-	-	14	TRBJ2-5	TRBV19	TGTGCCAGTAGTAGGCCAGGGAAGCGGGAGACCCAGTACTTC	CASSRPGKRETQYF
-	-	12	TRBJ1-5	TRBV7-2	TGTGCCAGCAGCTTCAAGGGGCAGCCCCAGCATTTT	CASSFKGQPQHF
few	TRBD1	14	TRBJ2-1	TRBV3-1	TGTGCCAGCAGCCTAGGGACAGGGGCGAATGAGCAGTTCTTC	CASSLGTGANEQFF
-	-	12	TRBJ1-4	TRBV7-3	TGTGCCAGCAGCCTCTTCCGAGTGGAACTGTTTTTT	CASSLFRVELFF
-	-	14	TRBJ1-2	TRBV9	TGTGCCAGCAGCGCCTCCGGGGAATTGTATGGCTACACCTTC	CASSASGELYGYTF
few	-	13	TRBJ2-6	TRBV5-1	TGCGCCAGCACCGTACAGGGGGCCAACGTCCTGACTTTC	CASTVQGANVLTF
few	-	11	TRBJ2-1	TRBV7-2	TGTGCCAGCAGCCATGGGGGTGAGCAGTTCTTC	CASSHGGEQFF
-	-	16	TRBJ2-3	TRBV7-2	TGTGCCAGCAGCTTAGTTACGGGATCTCGATCAGATACGCAGTATTTT	CASSLVTGSRSDTQYF
-	-	15	TRBJ1-6	TRBV7-9	TGTGCCAGCAGCTTAGGAGTCAGACTTGGTTCACCCCTCCACTTT	CASSLGVRLGSPLHF
-	-	15	TRBJ1-2	TRBV7-2	TGTGCCAGCAGCTTAGGAGGGGGTGTGACTAATGGCTACACCTTC	CASSLGGGVTNGYTF
few	-	12	TRBJ2-1	TRBV6-1	TGTGCCAGCAATTTTGCTTACAATGAGCAGTTCTTC	CASNFAYNEQFF
few	-	14	TRBJ1-2	TRBV2	TGTGCCAGCAAGGAGGGGGAATTCGCTCCTTTCTACACCTTC	CASKEGEFAPFYTF
few	-	14	TRBJ1-1	TRBV14	TGTGCCAGCAGCCAACCCGACGCGAACACTGAAGCTTTCTTT	CASSQPDANTEAFF
few	-	15	TRBJ1-2	TRBV3-1	TGTGCCAGCAGCCACCTCAGGGAAAAAGACTATGGCTACACCTTC	CASSHLREKDYGYTF
-	-	14	TRBJ1-2	TRBV7-2	TGTGCCAGCAGCTTCCAGGGAGCTCCTTATGGCTACACCTTC	CASSFQGAPYGYTF
-	-	15	TRBJ1-4	TRBV7-6	TGTGCCAGCAGCTTTAGTATCCAGAGCAATGAAAAACTGTTTTTT	CASSFSIQSNEKLFF
many	-	13	TRBJ1-2	TRBV5-1	TGCGCCAGCAGCCCGGACAAAAACTATGGCTACACCTTC	CASSPDKNYGYTF
-	TRBD2	19	TRBJ2-2	TRBV5-1	TGCGCCAGCAGCTTGGTTCCTAGCGGGGGGCCACTGAACACCGGGGAGCTGTTTTTT	CASSLVPSGGPLNTGELFF
-	TRBD1	16	TRBJ2-2	TRBV6-5	TGTGCCAGCAGACAGAGGACAGGGCCAAGTGGCGGGGAGCTGTTTTTT	CASRQRTGPSGGELFF
-	-	14	TRBJ2-7	TRBV20-1	TGCAGTGCTCCTCATCCGGGACCCACCTACGAGCAGTACTTC	CSAPHPGPTYEQYF
few	-	13	TRBJ1-2	TRBV19	TGTGCCAGTAACCCCCGGGACCCCTATGGCTACACCTTC	CASNPRDPYGYTF
few	TRBD2	17	TRBJ2-5	TRBV4-2	TGTGCCAGCAGCCAGCTCTTAGCGGGGGGCGTCCAAGAGACCCAGTACTTC	CASSQLLAGGVQETQYF
-	-	15	TRBJ2-7	TRBV28	TGTGCCAGCAGTTCACCCCGGGGACATCCCTACGAGCAGTACTTC	CASSSPRGHPYEQYF
-	-	16	TRBJ1-5	TRBV13	TGTGCCAGCAGCTTATCGGCAGGGGCAAGCAATCAGCCCCAGCATTTT	CASSLSAGASNQPQHF
-	-	15	TRBJ1-4	TRBV24-1	TGTGCCACCAGCGGCGGGCGCGAACCTAATGAAAAACTGTTTTTT	CATSGGREPNEKLFF
-	-	13	TRBJ2-1	TRBV6-5	TGTGCCAGCAGCCCCAACTCCTACAATGAGCAGTTCTTC	CASSPNSYNEQFF
few	TRBD2	12	TRBJ2-7	TRBV20-1	TGCAGTGCTTCAGATAGCGGGAGAGAGCAGTACTTC	CSASDSGREQYF
few	-	14	TRBJ2-7	TRBV9	TGTGCCAGCAGCGTAGGGAGAGTTGGGGGCGAGCAGTACTTC	CASSVGRVGGEQYF
few	TRBD1	14	TRBJ1-1	TRBV7-2	TGTGCCAGCAGGACAGGGGGCGCTGGATTCGAAGCTTTCTTT	CASRTGGAGFEAFF
few	TRBD2	16	TRBJ2-3	TRBV5-1	TGCGCCAGCAGCTTGGCCAGCGGGAGTAGCACAGATACGCAGTATTTT	CASSLASGSSTDTQYF
-	-	16	TRBJ2-3	TRBV20-1	TGCAGTGCCCCTTCGTATTCGGCTGGGAGCACAGATACGCAGTATTTT	CSAPSYSAGSTDTQYF
few	-	16	TRBJ2-7	TRBV20-1	TGCAGTGCTAACCTCCCGGATCGGCGGTTTAGCGGCGAGCAGTACTTC	CSANLPDRRFSGEQYF
-	-	11	TRBJ2-1	TRBV14	TGTGCCAGCAGCCAAGTTGGGGAGCAGTTCTTC	CASSQVGEQFF
many	-	14	TRBJ1-5	TRBV10-3	TGTGCCATCAGTGAGTCAGAAGGCGAACGGCCCCAGCATTTT	CAISESEGERPQHF
-	-	14	TRBJ1-3	TRBV4-1	TGCGCCAGCAGCCAGGCGGGAACTGGAAACACCATATATTTT	CASSQAGTGNTIYF
few	-	12	TRBJ2-3	TRBV11-2	TGTGCCAGCAGCTTAGATCGTGGGGGGCAGTATTTT	CASSLDRGGQYF
-	TRBD1	13	TRBJ1-3	TRBV12-3/TRBV12-4	TGTGCCAGCAGCACGACAGGGGGAAACACCATATATTTT	CASSTTGGNTIYF
-	-	14	TRBJ2-3	TRBV29-1	TGCAGCGTCCCTAGTCCACCGAGCACAGATACGCAGTATTTT	CSVPSPPSTDTQYF
many	-	14	TRBJ1-1	TRBV12-3/TRBV12-4	TGTGCCAGCAGTTTCGGCACCTTGAACACTGAAGCTTTCTTT	CASSFGTLNTEAFF
few	-	13	TRBJ2-1	TRBV10-3	TGTGCCATCAGTGAACAACCTTTGGATGAGCAGTTCTTC	CAISEQPLDEQFF
-	-	14	TRBJ1-5	TRBV30	TGTGCCTGGAGTGTAGCGGGTTTAGGACAGCCCCAGCATTTT	CAWSVAGLGQPQHF
few	-	17	TRBJ1-1	TRBV6-5	TGTGCCAGCAGTTACGTAGTGGCAAGCGTCATGAACACTGAAGCTTTCTTT	CASSYVVASVMNTEAFF
few	TRBD1	14	TRBJ2-5	TRBV12-3/TRBV12-4	TGTGCCAGCAGCCCAACAGGGGTTGGAGAGACCCAGTACTTC	CASSPTGVGETQYF
few	TRBD2	14	TRBJ2-1	TRBV29-1	TGCAGCGTCGACTTCTATTACAGCGGGACCAACGAGTTCTTC	CSVDFYYSGTNEFF
-	-	13	TRBJ2-5	TRBV10-3	TGTGCCATCAGCGAAGAACTTCAAGAGACCCAGTACTTC	CAISEELQETQYF
few	-	15	TRBJ1-1	TRBV10-3	TGTGCCATCAGTAATCAGTTAGGGGGGAACACTGAAGCTTTCTTT	CAISNQLGGNTEAFF
-	-	12	TRBJ2-7	TRBV6-5	TGTGCCAGCAGTTACATCATGGGGGAGCAGTACTTC	CASSYIMGEQYF
few	TRBD1	16	TRBJ1-2	TRBV19	TGTGCCAGTAGTACCCTGACAGGGGCAGCGGCGAATGGCTACACCTTC	CASSTLTGAAANGYTF
few	TRBD1	16	TRBJ2-7	TRBV6-2/TRBV6-3	TGTGCCAGCAGTTACCCGGGACAGCCTTTCTCCTACGAGCAGTACTTC	CASSYPGQPFSYEQYF
-	TRBD1	13	TRBJ2-1	TRBV20-1	TGCAGTGCTCCCGGGACAGGGGTCAATGAGCAGTTCTTC	CSAPGTGVNEQFF
-	-	14	TRBJ2-5	TRBV7-2	TGTGCCAGCAGCTTATGGGCAGTTGAGGGGACCCAGTACTTC	CASSLWAVEGTQYF
-	-	17	TRBJ2-1	TRBV4-1	TGCGCCAGCAGCCAATCCCCGGGCCTTCCCTCCTACAATGAGCAGTTCTTC	CASSQSPGLPSYNEQFF
many	-	13	TRBJ1-1	TRBV20-1	TGCAGTGCTGACGAGGGGGGAGACACTGAAGCTTTCTTT	CSADEGGDTEAFF
-	-	15	TRBJ1-1	TRBV6-5	TGTGCCAGCAGTTATAGGGCAGGGGATCGCACTGAAGCTTTCTTT	CASSYRAGDRTEAFF
-	-	15	TRBJ1-2	TRBV6-6	TGTGCCAGCAGTTACTCCGACCAGGCTAACTATGGCTACACCTTC	CASSYSDQANYGYTF